This T cell receptor (beta chain) emerged from a study of blood T cell repertoires in COVID-19. Whole-study context: The United States, Italy and Spain were the sources of the acute and convalescent COVID-19 samples. In each case, the material was cDNA or gDNA derived from T cells, B-cell-depleted T cells, or PBMCs.

Original processing methods: Using reference gene primer amplification, nucleated cell counts were estimated. Repertoires were generated with immunoSEQ multiplex PCR, while TCRdb's copy carries only in-frame clones and drops some. The V and J calls and clone size are taken from that table; D and trimming were inferred from the DNA. The table shows around 120,000 clones, with approximately 87% occurring only once. The CDR3 runs to 15 residues. The germline V gene encodes CDR1 GTSNPN and CDR2 SVGIG (reference sequence). V lost 4 bases, J lost 13 bases, and 25 bases lay in between. This chain connects TRBV30 to TRBJ1-4, with a possible D match to TRBD1 (6 bases). The sequence derives from a man aged 25-45 years with acute or convalescent COVID-19. Material: peripheral blood. Here the CDR3 reads CAWTQPRGGLKGLFF. The CDR3 DNA is TGTGCCTGGACCCAACCCAGGGGCGGGTTGAAGGGACTGTTTTTT. The entire variable domain, with the rest obtained from reference TRBV30 and TRBJ1-4, is as follows: SQTIHQWPATLVQPVGSPLSLECTVEGTSNPNLYWYRQAAGRGLQLLFYSVGIGQISSEVPQNLSASRPQDRQFILSSKKLLLSDSGFYLCAWTQPRGGLKGLFFGSGTQLSVL.